This TCR beta chain appears in the sequencing data of a study of blood T cell repertoires in COVID-19. Concerning this clone: The same CDR3 arises from other DNA sequences in this sample as well.

Per germline, CDR1 SGHRS and CDR2 YFSETQ. Trimming cost V 0 bases and J 2 bases, with 12 bases left between them. The CDR3 runs to 15 residues. Each participant's cohort was designated according to participant-reported clinical history. In the original processing: For nucleated cells, counts were estimated from reference gene primer amplification. Repertoires were generated with immunoSEQ multiplex PCR, while TCRdb's copy carries only in-frame clones and drops some. The D gene and trimming were derived from the DNA, and the V and J assignments and clone size from that table. Of over 200,000 clones in the sample, approximately 75% are singletons; the top ten hold around a tenth.

The source material was PBMCs or T cells enriched from blood (not recorded which). The V and J genes are TRBV5-1 and TRBJ2-7; TRBD1 might be the D (7 bases). The origin of this receptor is a man aged 40-55 years who had recovered from COVID-19. The CDR3 is CASSLAGGGAYEQYF. The CDR3 DNA follows: TGCGCCAGCAGCTTGGCAGGGGGAGGAGCCTACGAGCAGTACTTC.